Detailed here is one T cell receptor beta chain. Sequenced by immunoSEQ multiplex PCR; TCRdb stores in-frame clones only, minus some. The table has about 85,000 clones, roughly 94% seen once; the top ten hold around 20%. These data are taken from a study of siplizumab effects on memory and regulatory T cells. Germline V CDR1 and CDR2: MNHEY, SVGAGI. The CDR3 sequence is 15 residues long. Trimming left V 2 bases short and J 0 bases short, with 10 bases between. The sequenced material came from CD8+ T cells sorted from blood. The clonotype comes from a human donor in good health. The rearrangement links TRBV6-5 to TRBJ1-1; D is undetermined. The CDR3 DNA follows: TGTGCCAGCAGTTACGGAAATGTTATGAACACTGAAGCTTTCTTT. Its protein is CASSYGNVMNTEAFF.